This T cell receptor beta chain derives from a study of HIV-infected children after antiretroviral therapy interruption. Looking at the study overall: Children's median ages were around 9.3 years and 8 years by group. Weeks 0, 48 and 150 were sampled under continuous treatment. Study results and limitations: Naive CD4+ sequences overlapped less between time points once interruption began.

Many counts were recorded for this clonotype. The antigen is unknown. The treatment was: PENTA 11 planned treatment interruption arm or continuous ART arm. Sorting from thawed PBMCs isolated naive CD4+ CD45RA+ CD45RO- T cells. The germline CDR1 and CDR2 sequences are SGHTA and FQGNSA. The CDR3 contains 14 residues. V lost 1 base to trimming and J lost 4 bases, with 8 bases between them. RNA-based 3' RACE libraries used unique molecular identifiers. One entry per CDR3 protein, called by TCRdb with MiXCR from the 3' RACE reads. The data contain approximately 96,000 distinct CDR3 sequences, around 6.9% of them singletons.

The TCR originated in a pool of human donors with HIV. This rearrangement joins TRBV7-2 to TRBJ1-5, with no clear D. The sequencing used CD45RA+ CD4+ T cells from PBMCs, pooled from several time points, collected from a donor given antiretroviral therapy, either interrupted or continuous. Indicated subset: naive CD4+ CD45RA+ CD45RO- T cells. The CDR3 bases are TGTGCCAGCAGCTTAGGGGCGATTAATCAGCCCCAGCATTTT. Translation: CASSLGAINQPQHF.